A single sample is the source of the 22 T cell receptor beta chains below, sequenced in a study of OX40 agonist ivuxolimab in advanced cancers. Assay used: immunoSEQ multiplex PCR; TCRdb lists only in-frame clones, some missing. The repertoire has 130,000 or so clones, around 93% of them found once; the top ten carry over 0.8%. The input for sequencing was CD4+ or CD8+ T cells sorted from blood, taken in a trial of the OX40 agonist ivuxolimab. The receptor set was obtained from an adult with an advanced solid tumor such as melanoma, head and neck, liver or kidney cancer.

The chain couples TRBV19 to TRBJ2-2; D may match TRBD1 or TRBD2 (5 bases each). The CDR3 extends over 15 amino acids. Germline loops: CDR1 LNHDA, CDR2 SQIVND (reference sequence). V lost 7 bases, J lost 5 bases, and 17 bases lay in between. The CDR3 loop is CASTIRPEGTGELFF. For the CDR3, the DNA is TGTGCCAGTACCATCCGTCCAGAGGGGACCGGGGAGCTGTTTTTT.

This clone was seen a handful of times. V and J are TRBV6-1 and TRBJ1-6; no definite D call. This CDR3 comprises 15 residues. V shed 2 bases and J shed 6 bases, with 11 bases lying between them. Germline CDR1 reads MNHNS; CDR2 reads SASEGT. CDR3 sequence (DNA): TGTGCCAGCAGTGAAATCGGCAGCACTAATTCACCCCTCCACTTT. This codes for CASSEIGSTNSPLHF.

The chain couples TRBV6-6 to TRBJ1-1; D not certain. The germline V gene has CDR1 MNHNY and CDR2 SVGAGI (reference sequence). The CDR3 is 14 residues long. Deletions cut 4 bases from V and 6 bases from J, with 15 bases between. This CDR3 is CASSSPALSAEAFF. The DNA of the CDR3 is TGTGCCAGCAGTTCCCCGGCTCTCTCTGCTGAAGCTTTCTTT.

V is TRBV5-1 and J is TRBJ1-1; the D gene is possibly TRBD1 (6 bases). The germline CDR1 and CDR2 sequences are SGHRS and YFSETQ. The CDR3 runs 15 residues. V lost 1 base and J lost 5, with 15 bases in between. CDR3 in amino acids: CASSLKAGARTEAFF. The CDR3 DNA reads as TGCGCCAGCAGCTTGAAGGCGGGGGCCAGGACTGAAGCTTTCTTT.

The V and J genes are TRBV6-1 and TRBJ1-3, with no clear D. The CDR3 consists of 13 residues. CDR1 is MNHNS and CDR2 is SASEGT in the germline V gene. V was clipped by 3 bases and J by 5 bases, with 8 bases between them. In DNA, the CDR3 is TGTGCCAGCAGTGAGGGGAACCGAAACACCATATATTTT. This gives the protein CASSEGNRNTIYF.

The chain combines TRBV7-2 with TRBJ1-3; TRBD1 might be the D (6 bases). Germline V gives CDR1 SGHTA, CDR2 FQGNSA. The germline V and J ends were trimmed by 3 bases and 4 bases, with 13 bases remaining between them. The length of the CDR3 is 15 residues. CDR3 sequence: CASSFYGGLGNTIYF. CDR3 coding DNA: TGTGCCAGCAGCTTCTACGGGGGGCTCGGAAACACCATATATTTT.

The V and J genes are TRBV4-1 and TRBJ2-2, with D tentatively TRBD2 (5 bases). Per germline, CDR1 MGHRA and CDR2 YSYEKL. The CDR3 spans 15 residues. Trimming cost V 4 bases and J 0 bases, with 9 bases left between them. The CDR3 region is CASSRPTTNTGELFF. Written as DNA, the CDR3 is TGCGCCAGCAGCCGGCCGACTACGAACACCGGGGAGCTGTTTTTT.

The gene calls are TRBV5-6 and TRBJ1-2, with D maybe TRBD1 (6 bases). The CDR3 contains 12 residues. Germline V gene sequence: CDR1 SGHDT, CDR2 YYEEEE. Trimming took off 4 bases at V and 4 bases at J, with 8 bases between the two ends. This CDR3 reads CASSQDSYGYTF. As DNA, the CDR3 is TGTGCCAGCAGCCAGGACAGCTATGGCTACACCTTC.

This chain links TRBV28 with TRBJ2-7; TRBD1 matches at 8 bases. Looked up from germline, CDR1 is MDHEN and CDR2 is SYDVKM. The CDR3 has 15 residues. The J segment lost 1 base and the V segment lost 6 bases, leaving 8 bases of the junction unmatched. DNA of the CDR3: TGTGCCAGCAGACTCGACAGGGGAGGATCCTACGAGCAGTACTTC. As protein: CASRLDRGGSYEQYF.

There are a few counts of this clone. The chain links TRBV9 to TRBJ1-1, with no clear D. The ends were cut back, 0 bases at V and 0 bases at J, with 9 bases in the middle. The CDR3 loop spans 15 amino acids. CDR1 and CDR2 (germline): SGDLS, YYNGEE. The CDR3 sequence: CASSVEGWVNTEAFF. CDR3 coding DNA: TGTGCCAGCAGCGTAGAAGGCTGGGTGAACACTGAAGCTTTCTTT.

The chain links TRBV15 to TRBJ2-7; D may match TRBD1 or TRBD2 (6 bases each). Germline loops: CDR1 LNHNV, CDR2 YYDKDF (reference sequence). The V end was cut by 5 bases, the J end by 3 bases, with 20 bases between. CDR3 length: 16 amino acids. CDR3 bases: TGTGCCACCAGCGGAGGATCCCGGGGGCACATCTACGAGCAGTACTTC. Its protein product is CATSGGSRGHIYEQYF.

The chain is built from TRBV18 and TRBJ1-1; maybe TRBD1 (5 bases). The CDR3 runs to 15 residues. The germline V gene encodes CDR1 KGHSH and CDR2 LQKENI. Trimming pared 2 bases from V and 4 bases from J, leaving 14 bases between. This CDR3 reads CASSPGQGWATEAFF. The CDR3, as DNA: TGTGCCAGCTCACCAGGGCAGGGATGGGCCACTGAAGCTTTCTTT.

J is TRBJ1-2 and V is TRBV7-2, with unresolved D. CDR1 and CDR2 (germline): SGHTA, FQGNSA. V lost 1 base and J lost 3, with 12 bases in between. The CDR3 is 15 amino acids. The CDR3 nucleotides read TGTGCCAGCAGCTTAGATCGGCAGGACTACTATGGCTACACCTTC. Its translation is CASSLDRQDYYGYTF. The whole variable domain, remainder taken from reference TRBV7-2 and TRBJ1-2, is GAGVSQSPSNKVTEKGKDVELRCDPISGHTALYWYRQSLGQGLEFLIYFQGNSAPDKSGLPSDRFSAERTGGSVSTLTIQRTQQEDSAVYLCASSLDRQDYYGYTFGSGTRLTVV.

The CDR3 region is CASSLRTSGPLTGELFF. The CDR3 DNA follows: TGTGCCAGCAGCTTGCGAACTAGCGGGCCGCTCACCGGGGAGCTGTTTTTT. The gene calls are TRBV5-6 and TRBJ2-2; 9 positions agree with TRBD2. V lost 1 base, J lost 4 bases, and 8 bases stayed unmatched. The CDR3 totals 17 residues. Looked up from germline, CDR1 is SGHDT and CDR2 is YYEEEE.

V usage is TRBV6-5 and J usage is TRBJ1-6; D remains ambiguous. Between the trimmed V and J ends, which lost 4 bases and 2 bases, there was a span of 6 bases. This CDR3 contains 14 residues. Germline V gives CDR1 MNHEY, CDR2 SVGAGI. This CDR3 reads CASSSTAYNSPLHF. The CDR3 DNA is TGTGCCAGCAGTTCCACAGCCTATAATTCACCCCTCCACTTT.

CDR3: CASRRTGSTEAFF. In nucleotides, the CDR3 is TGTGCCAGCAGGCGGACAGGGAGTACTGAAGCTTTCTTT. This chain joins TRBV6-5 and TRBJ1-1, with 8 bases aligning to TRBD1. Trimming took 6 bases from V and 5 from J; bases not matched to a gene: 5. The V gene's germline CDR1 is MNHEY and CDR2 SVGAGI. CDR3 length: 13 residues.

The chain carries TRBV11-3 and TRBJ1-1, with TRBD1 identical over 7 bases. Germline V gene lookup returns CDR1 SGHNT and CDR2 YENEEA. Unmatched junction bases numbered 7, after V lost 5 bases and J lost 7 bases. The length of the CDR3 is 13 residues. CDR3 region: CASSTGGTVEAFF. The CDR3, as DNA: TGTGCCAGCAGCACCGGGGGGACAGTTGAAGCTTTCTTT.

The V gene is TRBV6-6, the J gene TRBJ2-7; unclear D gene. The CDR3 loop spans 14 amino acids. Germline lookup yields CDR1 MNHNY and CDR2 SVGAGI (reference sequence). The V end was cut by 5 bases, the J end by 0 bases, with 11 bases between. CDR3 in amino acids: CASSQRTDSYEQYF. CDR3 nucleotides: TGTGCCAGCAGTCAACGGACGGACTCCTACGAGCAGTACTTC.

This clone has a handful of counts. Here the CDR3 reads CAISESSSYGYTF. CDR3 DNA: TGTGCCATCAGTGAGTCGTCAAGTTATGGCTACACCTTC. The gene calls are TRBV10-3 and TRBJ1-2; D uncertain. There are 13 residues in the CDR3. Germline V gene sequence: CDR1 ENHRY, CDR2 SYGVKD. V was cut by 0 bases and J by 5 bases, with 7 bases left in between.

The chain's CDR3 is CASSGETQDTQYF. CDR3 DNA: TGTGCCAGCAGCGGAGAGACACAAGATACGCAGTATTTT. The rearrangement uses TRBV11-3 and TRBJ2-3, with D unclear. The V end was cut by 5 bases, the J end by 5 bases, with 11 bases between. This CDR3 has 13 amino acids. CDR1 and CDR2 (germline): SGHNT, YENEEA.

V and J are TRBV11-2 and TRBJ2-5; 8 nucleotides agree with TRBD1. CDR1 is SGHAT, CDR2 FQNNGV, per germline. The CDR3 runs 16 residues. The junction had 7 bases not matched to a gene; V was cut back by 3 bases and J by 1 base. CDR3 region: CASSFRTGQIQETQYF. CDR3 DNA: TGTGCCAGCAGCTTCCGGACAGGGCAAATCCAAGAGACCCAGTACTTC.

The chain uses TRBV7-2 and TRBJ2-3, with a weak D call TRBD1 (7 bases). Per the germline V gene, CDR1 is SGHTA and CDR2 is FQGNSA. Trimming took off 4 bases at V and 2 bases at J, with 10 bases between the two ends. This CDR3 region has 14 residues. CDR3 in DNA: TGTGCCAGCAGCTCCAGGGGGGACACAGATACGCAGTATTTT. Amino acids: CASSSRGDTDTQYF.